In its sample, the clone carrying this TCR beta chain was seen many times. This sample is drawn from a study of early T cells in non-severe SARS-CoV-2 infection. About the study: Unsorted whole-blood RNA was sequenced in bulk, leaving chains unpaired.

CDR1 and CDR2 from the germline V gene are SGHVS and FQNEAQ. V lost 3 bases, J lost 7 bases, and 12 bases lay in between. CDR3 size: 13 residues. Individual cDNA molecules received unique molecular identifiers. In TCRdb, the 5' RACE reads were re-called with MiXCR into one record per CDR3 protein. Here the sample spans roughly 35,000 distinct CDR3 sequences, about 10% being singletons. The genes are TRBV7-8 and TRBJ1-2; D gene unclear. The clonotype comes from an adult who was a healthcare worker with PCR-confirmed SARS-CoV-2 infection or an uninfected control (not recorded which). The sequenced sample consisted of whole blood. CDR3 coding DNA: TGTGCCAGCAGCTTCGGCGATGTTGGTGGCTACACCTTC. Translating gives CASSFGDVGGYTF.